One sample yielded the 23 T cell receptor beta chains listed below, sequenced in a study of T cells in Graves' hyperthyroidism and ophthalmopathy (dated by TCRdb to the late 2010s). Library creation used multiplex PCR. TCRdb records Illumina HiSeq 2000 as the sequencer. The TCR beta CDR3 regions were amplified from the RNA transcripts. For the first round of RT-PCR on the TCR CDR3, the HTBI primer set was used together with the Qiagen OneStep RT-PCR kit. The public reads were quality trimmed at Q25 with fastp and then assembled into clones with MiXCR by TCRdb, keeping productive beta chains. Identical CDR3 protein sequences are pooled into one entry, listed with their most common genes and DNA. The sample table holds 250,000 to 300,000 distinct CDR3 sequences, of which roughly 19% were seen once. About 35% of the sample comes from the top ten. What was sequenced was blood. Receptors were obtained from a man aged 50 to 60 with Graves' ophthalmopathy.

This chain uses TRBV20-1 with TRBJ2-7, with 11 positions matching TRBD1. There are 19 residues in the CDR3. Germline CDR1 DFQATT, CDR2 SNEGSKA (reference sequence). The ends lost 5 bases at V and 6 bases at J; junction bases unmatched: 24. CDR3 sequence (DNA): TGCAGTGCTGGGCCTTCGAGGACAGGGGGCCTACTGGTTTTCGGCGAGCAGTACTTC. Its protein product is CSAGPSRTGGLLVFGEQYF.

This clonotype has only a few counts. The rearrangement links TRBV4-1 to TRBJ2-1, with 10 bases lining up with TRBD2. CDR3 size: 17 residues. With V trimmed by 5 bases and J by 5 bases, 12 bases remained unmatched. Per germline, CDR1 MGHRA and CDR2 YSYEKL. The CDR3, as DNA: TGCGCCAGCAGCTTTCACGCAGCGGGAGGGCGGAACAATGAGCAGTTCTTC. It specifies CASSFHAAGGRNNEQFF.

This clonotype showed up just a few times. The rearrangement uses TRBV7-8 and TRBJ2-5, with 10 bases aligning to TRBD1. This CDR3 is built from 15 residues. Germline V gene sequence: CDR1 SGHVS, CDR2 FQNEAQ. The trim removed 5 bases at V and 6 bases at J, leaving 9 bases unmatched. CDR3 amino acids: CASSPTGTGVQTQYF. In DNA, the CDR3 is TGTGCCAGCAGCCCGACCGGGACAGGGGTTCAGACCCAGTACTTC.

This clonotype was picked up many times. The rearrangement links TRBV6-1 to TRBJ2-1; 13 bases match TRBD2. Trimming cost V 5 bases and J 0 bases; bases outside gene matches: 10. Germline CDR1 reads MNHNS; CDR2 reads SASEGT. The CDR3 sequence is 19 residues long. This CDR3 is CASSYRGLAGISSYNEQFF. The CDR3 DNA sequence: TGTGCCAGCAGTTATCGGGGACTAGCGGGAATCAGCTCCTACAATGAGCAGTTCTTC.

This clonotype was counted a few times. V and J are TRBV9 and TRBJ2-7; 7 nucleotides line up with TRBD1. Germline V CDR1 and CDR2: SGDLS, YYNGEE. This CDR3 comprises 16 residues. V shed 0 bases, J shed 1 base, and the junction held 7 bases outside the gene matches. The CDR3 DNA follows: TGTGCCAGCAGCGTAGAGGGGACAGCCTATTCCTACGAGCAGTACTTC. Protein sequence: CASSVEGTAYSYEQYF.

The chain couples TRBV5-6 to TRBJ2-7; 9 bases agree with TRBD1. CDR3 length: 14 residues. The germline gives CDR1 SGHDT, CDR2 YYEEEE. The trim removed 5 bases at V and 3 bases at J, leaving 6 bases unmatched. This chain's CDR3 is CASSKQGAGYEQYF. The CDR3 coding sequence is TGTGCCAGCAGTAAACAGGGGGCAGGCTACGAGCAGTACTTC.

Points on this clonotype: This could be a read error, since a much larger clone is one nucleotide away. The chain joins TRBV11-3 to TRBJ2-7; no firm D call. With 5 bases removed from V and 1 base from J, the gap between germline ends came to 15 bases. Per germline, CDR1 SGHNT and CDR2 YENEEA. CDR3 size: 15 residues. CDR3 bases: TGTGCCAGCAGCCCACCTTCGGGTGGATCCTACGAGCAGTACTTC. This codes for CASSPPSGGSYEQYF.

This clonotype was counted many times. The V call is TRBV30, the J call TRBJ2-4, with D tentatively TRBD1 or TRBD2 (7 bases each). Trimming stripped 2 bases from V and 8 bases from J, with 13 bases between. The V gene's germline CDR1 is GTSNPN and CDR2 SVGIG (reference sequence). The CDR3 extends over 13 amino acids. This CDR3 is CAWSFSGGDIQYF. CDR3 coding DNA: TGTGCCTGGAGTTTCTCAGGGGGGGACATTCAGTACTTC.

This clonotype was seen more than once but under ten times. V and J are TRBV19 and TRBJ1-1; no clear D. This CDR3 comprises 17 residues. V was cut by 1 base and J by 4 bases, with 19 bases left in between. CDR1 and CDR2 (germline): LNHDA, SQIVND (reference sequence). CDR3 DNA sequence: TGTGCCAGTAGTATAGGGGCTGGACGGTATAAGTTCACTGAAGCTTTCTTT. Translation: CASSIGAGRYKFTEAFF.

The chain has TRBV20-1 and TRBJ2-7; TRBD2 aligns across 8 bases. Germline values: CDR1 DFQATT, CDR2 SNEGSKA (reference sequence). This CDR3 has 14 amino acids. J gave up 0 bases and V 6 bases, and 7 bases lay outside the gene matches. CDR3 in DNA: TGCAGTGCCACCGGGACTAGAATCTCCTACGAGCAGTACTTC. It encodes CSATGTRISYEQYF.

In this sample, this clonotype turned up a few times. V and J are TRBV5-1 and TRBJ1-2, with TRBD1 as a possible D gene (6 bases). V lost 2 bases to trimming and J lost 6 bases, with 14 bases between them. Germline CDR1 SGHRS, CDR2 YFSETQ. This CDR3 has 14 residues. The chain's CDR3 is CASSFSGGGDGYTF. The CDR3 DNA follows: TGCGCCAGCAGCTTCTCGGGGGGCGGAGATGGCTACACCTTC.

A note on this clonotype: This sequence may be a read error, since a much larger clone differs from it by one base. This chain links TRBV20-1 with TRBJ2-7; 10 bases match TRBD2. The CDR3 has 13 residues. Germline loops: CDR1 DFQATT, CDR2 SNEGSKA (reference sequence). The CDR3 DNA sequence: TGCAGTGCTAGCGGGCTAGCGGGAGTCGAGCAGTGCTTC. This codes for CSASGLAGVEQCF.

There are a few counts of this clonotype. V usage is TRBV5-1 and J usage is TRBJ2-7; maybe TRBD1 (6 bases). Germline V lookup: CDR1 SGHRS, CDR2 YFSETQ. V lost 4 bases, J lost 2 bases, and 13 bases lay in between. CDR3 length: 14 residues. In DNA, the CDR3 is TGCGCCAGCAGCCCCGACAGGCCCCCCTACGAGCAGTACTTC. Translated, it gives CASSPDRPPYEQYF.

V usage is TRBV5-8 and J usage is TRBJ1-1, with D hard to call. Germline assignment: CDR1 SGHTS and CDR2 YDEGEE. V gave up 4 bases and J gave up 4 bases, with 8 bases separating them. This CDR3 spans 12 amino acids. The CDR3 loop is CASSIPFTEAFF. CDR3 nucleotides: TGTGCCAGCAGCATCCCCTTCACTGAAGCTTTCTTT.

V is TRBV15 and J is TRBJ1-4; D is ambiguous. Trimming took off 6 bases at V and 8 bases at J, with 16 bases between the two ends. The germline gives CDR1 LNHNV, CDR2 YYDKDF (reference sequence). This CDR3 spans 14 amino acids. The CDR3 bases are TGTGCCACCAGTAGACGGGCCCGAGAGGAAAAACTGTTTTTT. Its translation: CATSRRAREEKLFF.

This clonotype was counted at least ten times. The chain uses TRBV29-1 and TRBJ2-1; 12 positions agree with TRBD2. The CDR3 sequence is 14 residues long. The V gene end was trimmed by 7 bases and the J gene end by 7 bases; junction bases not matched to a gene: 8. CDR1 and CDR2 from the germline V gene are SQVTM and ANQGSEA. The CDR3 loop reads CSGNLAGGPNEQFF. The CDR3 DNA reads as TGCAGCGGTAATCTAGCGGGAGGGCCGAATGAGCAGTTCTTC.

A remark on this clonotype: A read error may be the cause here, since a much bigger clone is one base away. The chain couples TRBV27 to TRBJ1-2; D might be TRBD1 (6 bases). Germline CDR1 is MNHEY and CDR2 is SMNVEV (reference sequence). V dropped 5 bases and J dropped 8 bases, with 12 bases sitting between them. CDR3 length: 12 residues. The CDR3 protein is CASSPSTGGYTF. CDR3 in DNA: TGTGCCAGCAGTCCGAGCACAGGGGGCTACACCTTC.

V is TRBV3-1 and J is TRBJ1-2; tentatively, D is TRBD1 (5 bases). V was shortened by 8 bases and J by 9 bases, with 19 bases between the two germline ends. Looked up from germline, CDR1 is LGHDT and CDR2 is YNNKEL (reference sequence). CDR3 size: 13 residues. The CDR3 sequence: CASHESGAVSYTF. The DNA for the CDR3 is TGTGCCAGCCATGAATCTGGGGCGGTTAGCTACACCTTC.

The table lists this clonotype with a few counts. This sequence joins TRBV6-1 and TRBJ2-7; the match to TRBD2 covers 8 bases. Germline loops: CDR1 MNHNS, CDR2 SASEGT. Losses at the gene ends were 6 bases for V and 6 bases for J; bases not matched to a gene: 13. This CDR3 region has 15 residues. This CDR3 is CASSPGSQAGAEQYF. Here the CDR3 DNA reads TGTGCCAGCAGCCCCGGGTCGCAAGCGGGGGCCGAGCAGTACTTC.

This clonotype was found many times. This sequence joins TRBV20-1 and TRBJ1-6; tentatively, D is TRBD1 (5 bases). The CDR3 covers 16 residues. V lost 1 base and J lost 7, with 17 bases in between. Germline assignment: CDR1 DFQATT and CDR2 SNEGSKA (reference sequence). The CDR3 DNA reads as TGCAGTGCTAGAGGGGCCGCCGGGACTGGAAATTCACCCCTCCACTTT. Its protein is CSARGAAGTGNSPLHF.

This chain connects TRBV30 to TRBJ2-7; no clear D gene. This CDR3 has 14 residues. Germline values: CDR1 GTSNPN, CDR2 SVGIG (reference sequence). Trimming pared 0 bases from V and 0 bases from J, leaving 9 bases between. The CDR3 nucleotides read TGTGCCTGGAGTGTTGGCCGAGACTCCTACGAGCAGTACTTC. Amino acid sequence: CAWSVGRDSYEQYF.

The V call is TRBV24-1, the J call TRBJ2-1, with D perhaps matching TRBD2 (6 bases). Trimming removed 5 bases from V and 0 bases from J, with 10 bases in between. The CDR3 length is 15 residues. CDR1 KGHDR and CDR2 SFDVKD come from the germline V gene. The CDR3 DNA follows: TGTGCCACCAGTGGCGTCGGGAGCTCCTACAATGAGCAGTTCTTC. This encodes CATSGVGSSYNEQFF.

This clonotype was seen a handful of times. The rearrangement uses TRBV27 and TRBJ2-1; weak D call: TRBD2 (6 bases). With 3 bases removed from V and 8 bases from J, the gap between germline ends came to 11 bases. The CDR3 runs 13 residues. Germline assignment: CDR1 MNHEY and CDR2 SMNVEV (reference sequence). The CDR3 DNA is TGTGCCAGCAGTTTTGCGGGAAGCTATGAGCAGTTCTTC. Translated, it gives CASSFAGSYEQFF.